These 4 T cell receptor beta chains were sequenced from one sample in a study of vaccination effects on CD4 cells after COVID-19. Clones were sequenced by immunoSEQ multiplex PCR, and TCRdb holds only the in-frame ones, with some missing. This sample carries 30,000 to 45,000 clones, 55% to 75% of them seen once, and the ten largest clones take about 22%. No cognate antigen is known for these TCRs. Expansion with viral peptide pools was applied to antigen-specific CD4+ T cells by the ViraFEST assay prior to sequencing. Subsequent to a culture period of nine to ten days, CD4+ T cells were isolated. According to the study, vaccine recipients showed no prior SARS-CoV-2 infection and negative nucleocapsid antibodies. Sequencing used CD4+ T cells from PBMCs cultured with SARS-CoV-2 spike peptides, obtained before COVID-19 vaccination. These receptors came from a human donor who received a COVID-19 vaccine.

This clone was observed once. The genes are TRBV6-2 or TRBV6-3 and TRBJ1-5; TRBD1 agrees at 8 bases. The germline V gene encodes CDR1 MNHEY and CDR2 SVGEGT. V was clipped by 6 bases and J by 4 bases; unmatched bases: 2. The CDR3 totals 13 residues. CDR3 region: CASSRDRNQPQHF. The CDR3 DNA follows: TGTGCCAGCAGCCGGGACAGGAATCAGCCCCAGCATTTT.

Points on this clone: At one boundary the junction diverges from the germline segment, which might be a read error. J is TRBJ2-1 and V is TRBV7-9, with 10 nucleotides matching TRBD2. This CDR3 comprises 15 residues. The V gene's germline CDR1 is SEHNR and CDR2 FQNEAQ (reference sequence). CDR3 sequence: CASSLAGARGNEQFF. Here the CDR3 DNA reads TGTGCCAGCAGCCTAGCGGGGGCCAGGGGGAATGAGCAGTTCTTC.

The V and J genes are TRBV20-1 and TRBJ1-3; D gene uncertain. Germline CDR1 is DFQATT and CDR2 is SNEGSKA (reference sequence). V lost 3 bases and J 2 bases, leaving 8 bases between the germline ends. The CDR3 runs 13 residues. The CDR3 region is CSASLNPGNTIYF. The CDR3 DNA follows: TGCAGTGCTAGTCTTAACCCTGGAAACACCATATATTTT.

The chain has TRBV6-2 or TRBV6-3 and TRBJ1-5, with TRBD1 identical over 11 bases. Trimming cost V 4 bases and J 6 bases; bases outside gene matches: 2. The CDR3 is made up of 14 amino acids. Germline values: CDR1 MNHEY, CDR2 SVGEGT. Written as DNA, the CDR3 is TGTGCCAGCAGTTGGACAGGGGGCGGTCAGCCCCAGCATTTT. Translating gives CASSWTGGGQPQHF.